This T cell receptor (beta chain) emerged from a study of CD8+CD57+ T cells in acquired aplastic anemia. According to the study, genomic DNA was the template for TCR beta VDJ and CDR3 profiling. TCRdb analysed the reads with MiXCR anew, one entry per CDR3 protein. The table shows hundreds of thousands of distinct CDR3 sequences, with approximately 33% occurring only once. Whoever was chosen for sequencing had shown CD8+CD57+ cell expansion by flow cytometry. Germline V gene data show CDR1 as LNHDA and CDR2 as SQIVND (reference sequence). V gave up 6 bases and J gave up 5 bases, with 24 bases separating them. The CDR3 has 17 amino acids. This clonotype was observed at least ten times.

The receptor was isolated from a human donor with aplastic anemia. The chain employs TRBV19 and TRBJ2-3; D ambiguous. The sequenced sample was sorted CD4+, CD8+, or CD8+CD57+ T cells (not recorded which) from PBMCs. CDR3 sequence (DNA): TGTGCCAGTAGCCGCTTCGGGCTAGGCCGATCAGGAGATACGCAGTATTTT. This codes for CASSRFGLGRSGDTQYF. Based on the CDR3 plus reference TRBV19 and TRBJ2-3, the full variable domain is DGGITQSPKYLFRKEGQNVTLSCEQNLNHDAMYWYRQDPGQGLRLIYYSQIVNDFQKGDIAEGYSVSREKKESFPLTVTSAQKNPTAFYLCASSRFGLGRSGDTQYFGPGTRLTVL.